This T cell receptor (beta chain) was captured by sequencing in a study of cytotoxic CD8 clonotypes in ibrutinib-treated CLL. At the level of the study: Patients: more than 10 relapsed/refractory, some 16 treatment-naive, some 18 IGHV unmutated.

Germline CDR1 and CDR2: LNHDA and SQIVND (reference sequence). The CDR3 totals 15 residues. V dropped 3 bases and J dropped 1 base, with 12 bases sitting between them. Repertoires were generated with immunoSEQ multiplex PCR, while TCRdb's copy carries only in-frame clones and drops some. Of 110,000 to 150,000 clones listed, approximately 90% are singletons. The source was PBMCs, collected after 12 months of ibrutinib treatment. V usage is TRBV19 and J usage is TRBJ2-5; possibly TRBD1 for D (6 bases). This TCR was sampled from a human donor with chronic lymphocytic leukemia. The CDR3 spells CASSIWDTSQETQYF. DNA of the CDR3: TGTGCCAGTAGTATCTGGGACACGTCCCAAGAGACCCAGTACTTC.